This is a list of T cell receptor beta chains from one sample in a study of cytomegalovirus exposure and HLA in healthy donors. Measured with immunoSEQ multiplex PCR; TCRdb has only the in-frame clones, and not every one. The data show around 300,000 clones, around 65% seen once. The sequenced sample consisted of PBMCs. All receptors come from a female donor in good health and CMV-seronegative. The CDR3 runs from the conserved cysteine through the conserved F or W. Each record gives: V gene, clone size, J gene, CDR3 protein. Clone size is shown for a subset of rows, as once, few, many or a class of expanded clone.

TRBV5-1,few,TRBJ1-1,CASSFQGPPNTEAFF
TRBV7-8,NA,TRBJ2-6,CASSPRGLGANVLTF
TRBV19,NA,TRBJ2-1,CASSILGGSYNEQFF
TRBV9,NA,TRBJ2-5,CASSAGTSGIWHQETQYF
TRBV5-1,NA,TRBJ1-1,CASSLEGARGTEAFF
TRBV28,NA,TRBJ2-5,CASSLGSTGGQGETQYF
TRBV5-1,NA,TRBJ2-1,CASSFSGTSIGEQFF
TRBV18,NA,TRBJ2-2,CASSPGLPTATGELFF
TRBV27,NA,TRBJ2-5,CASSFAPREGLGETQYF
TRBV30,few,TRBJ2-3,CAFLGTGGSSTDTQYF
TRBV7-9,NA,TRBJ2-2,CASSFLTSGGTGELFF
TRBV6-1,few,TRBJ1-1,CASSEAFGGSYRGNLDTEAFF
TRBV9,once,TRBJ2-3,CASTEFGSGTTDTQYF
TRBV11-3,NA,TRBJ2-7,CASSFGDRGEQYF
TRBV2,NA,TRBJ1-1,CASSIGENTEAFF
TRBV7-2,NA,TRBJ2-7,CASSLVAGGSSNSYEQYF
TRBV4-1,NA,TRBJ2-5,CASSQWDRGETQYF
TRBV4-2,NA,TRBJ2-1,CASSLGGSTINEQFF
TRBV11-2,NA,TRBJ2-1,CASSPDMGLSSYNEQFF
TRBV6-5,NA,TRBJ2-3,CASRKGLAGLDTQYF
TRBV28,NA,TRBJ2-7,CASTFLAGVDEQYF
TRBV2,NA,TRBJ1-1,CASSEAVTKNTEAFF
TRBV5-1,NA,TRBJ1-6,CASSLETGDSPLHF
TRBV23-1,NA,TRBJ2-7,CASSQSGTGDVFYEQYF
TRBV7-9,NA,TRBJ1-5,CSSSWNNGQPQHF
TRBV5-6,NA,TRBJ2-1,CASSFFLAGASEQFF
TRBV27,NA,TRBJ2-3,CASSLHSGLAETDTQYF
TRBV28,NA,TRBJ2-2,CASSLGGRTTGELFF
TRBV12-5,few,TRBJ1-2,CASGQTGNPGYTF
TRBV6-6,NA,TRBJ2-3,CASRGQDTDTQYF